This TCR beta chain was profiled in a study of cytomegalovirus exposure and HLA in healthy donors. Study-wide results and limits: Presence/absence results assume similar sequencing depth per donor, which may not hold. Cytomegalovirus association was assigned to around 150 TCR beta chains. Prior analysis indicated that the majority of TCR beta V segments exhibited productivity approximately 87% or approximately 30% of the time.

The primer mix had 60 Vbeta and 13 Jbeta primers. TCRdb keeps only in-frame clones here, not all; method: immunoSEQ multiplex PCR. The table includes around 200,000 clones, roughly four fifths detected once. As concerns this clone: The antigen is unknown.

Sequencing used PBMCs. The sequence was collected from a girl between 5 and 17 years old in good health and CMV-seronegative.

For the CDR3, the DNA is TGTGCCAGCAGCGCGACAAATAGCAATCAGCCCCAGCATTTT. Translated: CASSATNSNQPQHF. This chain uses TRBV2 with TRBJ1-5; D not certain. Germline lookup yields CDR1 SNHLY and CDR2 FYNNEI. This CDR3 has 14 residues. V gave up 6 bases and J gave up 0 bases, with 9 bases separating them.